A selection of T cell receptor beta chains follows, all from one sample in a study of T cells in Graves' hyperthyroidism and ophthalmopathy. TCRdb independently ran MiXCR on the multiplex PCR reads; one entry per CDR3 protein. The repertoire consists of a few hundred thousand distinct CDR3 sequences, with more than 13% occurring once and the leading ten covering about 30%. The source material was blood. The source is a woman aged 25 to 39 with Graves' hyperthyroidism. The CDR3 runs from the conserved cysteine through the conserved F or W. Expanded clones get a size class; other rows say once, few or many, or leave the size out.

once	TRBV27	CASSLRGLGYEQYF
few	TRBV7-9	CASSFSGRAEETQYF
many	TRBV15	CATSGQTGVWSTDTQYF
.	TRBV27	CASSRIMGPGELFF
many	TRBV2	CASRLAGVDGETQYF
many	TRBV20-1	CSAPGYSSYEQYF
many	TRBV2	CASIGTEETQYF
many	TRBV12-3/TRBV12-4	CASSTGLAGYNEQFF
.	TRBV5-1	CASRRAGPQETQYF
many	TRBV27	CASTSIGGPNYGYTF
many	TRBV11-2	CASTWGDRVYQTSYEQYF
few	TRBV24-1	CATSDPGQGYGYTF
many	TRBV11-2	CASSASTGTIPYNEQFF
many	TRBV28	CASTSLTGSYEQYF
few	TRBV24-1	CATSEGLAGLGEQYF
.	TRBV11-2	CASSLRTGGPNQPQHF
few	TRBV7-2	CASSNMFQETQYF
few	TRBV5-1	CASSDGSLTSGGYTF
.	TRBV9	CASSGEGGASTEAFF
many	TRBV2	CASSLVTNTEAFF
many	TRBV3-1	CASSIPGGINEQYF
many	TRBV5-6	CASSLGGAYTEAFF
.	TRBV29-1	CSVQETQYF
many	TRBV30	CAWSVLDVATDTQYF
many	TRBV6-6	CASSYPGVYGNEQFF
few	TRBV6-1	CASSEFEGTGNTIYF
many	TRBV20-1	CSARWVGDYEQYF
many	TRBV2	CASSAKSYGINSGEQYF
.	TRBV19	CASSPGQGNGANVLTF
many	TRBV3-1	CASTPGGSGTQYF
.	TRBV5-1	CASSLGGGTNTEAFF
.	TRBV10-2	CASSDDGSGNQPQHF
many	TRBV10-3	CAITGSGQPNTEAFF
.	TRBV4-1	CASSLAGRLRTDTQYF
many	TRBV20-1	CSAREGGNSYEQYF
few	TRBV20-1	CSAPSKGAQYF
many	TRBV7-9	CASSINRDTDTQYF
.	TRBV19	CASSIAGQVETQYF
many	TRBV12-3/TRBV12-4	CASSPRAGGTSSYNEQFF
many	TRBV10-3	CAISSVNYEQYF
few	TRBV6-5	CASSYSFTGSEKLFF
few	TRBV7-9	CASSLERERGELFF
.	TRBV5-1	CASKPPGGEITDTQYF
many	TRBV28	CATLGPGRFEAFF
.	TRBV10-3	CAIHSGRDDEQYF
.	TRBV7-3	CASSSAVGVGSLTF
few	TRBV5-1	CASSKTSGTTDTQYF
.	TRBV5-1	CASSKGQQNEKLFF
many	TRBV12-3/TRBV12-4	CASSLIPPPGVTVVAKNIQYF
many	TRBV6-1	CASSDPGQRGNQPQHF
.	TRBV30	CALSEGSGQGYNEQFF
many	TRBV5-1	CASSLATRSETQYF
few	TRBV29-1	CSVEDGSGYGYTF
many	TRBV2	CASSAGTPIEQFF